This TCR beta chain was recorded in a study of CD8 T cells in Susac syndrome. TCR beta was sequenced from blood CD8+ and CD4+ T cells. TEMRA cells were FACS-enriched, with CD8+ and CD4+ T cells isolated negatively. J gave up 4 bases and V 3 bases, and 7 bases lay outside the gene matches. The CDR3 length is 15 residues. Germline CDR1 KGHDR, CDR2 SFDVKD. Random hexamers served to reverse transcribe about 0.45 to 1 ug RNA. TCRdb analysed the immunoSEQ multiplex PCR reads with MiXCR anew, one entry per CDR3 protein. The sample has some 150,000 distinct CDR3 sequences, around 94% seen once; the top ten hold about 0.076%.

V is TRBV24-1 and J is TRBJ1-2; TRBD1 agrees at 7 bases. This receptor was identified in a human donor in good health. The sequenced sample consisted of CD4+ T cells from PBMCs. In nucleotides, the CDR3 is TGTGCCACCAGTGATACCGGAAGGGACAGCTATGGCTACACCTTC. It specifies CATSDTGRDSYGYTF.